The entry that follows covers one T cell receptor beta chain sequence. No antigen is known for it. Other DNA sequences of this sample code for an identical CDR3. The data were taken from a study of cytomegalovirus exposure and HLA in healthy donors. The wider study: The same platform was used for the 100 to 150 validation repertoires and the approximately 700 first-cohort repertoires, a later analysis reported.

Study-level points and caveats: Cytomegalovirus status, reportedly, was diagnosed with high specificity and sensitivity by the classifier. Investigators reported 150 to 200 TCR beta chains as tied to cytomegalovirus.

The donors were part of the validation cohort of over a hundred subjects. That cohort was separate from the first cohort, which comprised fewer than 800 subjects. This CDR3 comprises 14 residues. Germline V gene data show CDR1 as SGHRS and CDR2 as YFSETQ. Trimming stripped 0 bases from V and 4 bases from J, with 8 bases between. Only in-frame clones appear in the TCRdb table, and some are missing; sequencing was by immunoSEQ multiplex PCR. Altogether approximately 140,000 clones are present, 70% to 90% being singletons, with the ten largest covering 7.5% to 9%. This TCR derives from a man aged 18 to 35 in good health and CMV-seropositive. This chain connects TRBV5-1 to TRBJ1-3, with unresolved D. The sample taken for sequencing was PBMCs. CDR3 DNA sequence: TGCGCCAGCAGCTTGGCCGGTTACGGAAACACCATATATTTT. Protein sequence: CASSLAGYGNTIYF.